This T cell receptor beta chain was sequenced in a study of cytomegalovirus exposure and HLA in healthy donors. Study results and caveats: Most observed TCR sequences were rare, whereas some public TCRs were detected in many donors.

Regarding this clone: Its antigen remains unidentified.

V was clipped by 3 bases and J by 3 bases, with 14 bases between them. The CDR3 totals 15 residues. The germline V gene has CDR1 MGHRA and CDR2 YSYEKL. PCR used 60 Vbeta primers and 13 Jbeta primers. This table comes from immunoSEQ multiplex PCR, and its TCRdb copy is limited to in-frame clones, with some not included. The table lists approximately 150,000 clones, around 86% of them singletons. The sample consisted of PBMCs. The sequence was obtained from a woman in her 30s in good health and CMV-seronegative. The V gene is TRBV4-1, the J gene TRBJ1-2; D is ambiguous. The chain's CDR3 is CASSQAEANYYGYTF. CDR3 coding DNA: TGCGCCAGCAGCCAGGCGGAAGCGAATTACTATGGCTACACCTTC.